What follows describes a single T cell receptor (beta chain). The antigen is not known. Germline trimming cut 6 bases from V and 1 base from J; bases unmatched to any gene: 6. Germline loops: CDR1 MGHRA, CDR2 YSYEKL. The CDR3 length is 16 residues. The PCR contained 60 Vbeta and 13 Jbeta primers. The repertoire was sequenced with immunoSEQ multiplex PCR; TCRdb's copy has only in-frame clones and lacks some. The data hold roughly 200,000 clones, with 70% to 80% observed a single time. This sample stems from a study of cytomegalovirus exposure and HLA in healthy donors. Study-level results: In a later analysis, V- and J-gene trimming of beta chains associated with a DCLRE1C missense variant, replicated independently.

The sample taken for sequencing was PBMCs. The J gene is TRBJ2-2, the V gene TRBV4-1; 9 positions agree with TRBD1. The TCR comes from a man younger than 40 in good health and CMV-seronegative. CDR3 nucleotides: TGCGCCAGCAGTCAAACAGGGGGCTGGAACACCGGGGAGCTGTTTTTT. It encodes CASSQTGGWNTGELFF.